One TCR beta chain is described in this entry. Its specificity is not known. Using its own MiXCR run on the reads, TCRdb lists one record per CDR3 protein. The sample has 700,000 to 850,000 distinct CDR3 sequences, approximately 32% seen once; the top ten hold over 10%. The CDR3 loop spans 17 amino acids. Germline CDR1 is WSHSY and CDR2 is SAAADI. V shed 3 bases, J shed 3 bases, and the junction held 6 bases outside the gene matches. The data originate from a study of T cell repertoires in cytomegalovirus infection. About the research overall: The study used recently identified HLA-C-restricted and well-studied HLA-B-restricted CMV epitopes. Carrying CMV and the relevant HLA type showed in public TCR beta signatures.

General study points: CMV-specific TCR beta clonotypes restricted by HLA-C dominated the ex vivo response. Using cumulative public TCR beta family frequency, the authors identified those who carried CMV together with the relevant HLA.

The chain employs TRBV10-2 and TRBJ2-2; 11 nucleotides match TRBD2. The TCR comes from a human donor in good health (CMV status not recorded). Some clones in this sample may be carry-over from other donors' samples. Sequences were derived from cultured CD8+ T cells from PBMCs, sampled from culture after CMV antigen stimulation. DNA for the CDR3: TGCGCCAGCAGTGACCTTAGCGGGGGGGCGGACACCGGGGAGCTGTTTTTT. It yields the protein CASSDLSGGADTGELFF.